The 20 T cell receptor beta chains below come from one sample, sequenced in a study of cytomegalovirus exposure and HLA in healthy donors. A multiplex PCR was run with 60 Vbeta primers and 13 Jbeta primers. Clones were sequenced by immunoSEQ multiplex PCR, and TCRdb holds only the in-frame ones, with some missing. The data contain approximately 190,000 clones, about four fifths of them singletons. Sequenced: PBMCs. The receptors were sampled from a boy aged 2 to 9 in good health and CMV-seronegative.

The chain couples TRBV4-3 to TRBJ1-6; 7 nucleotides align to TRBD1. The CDR3 sequence is 15 residues long. Trimming took 4 bases from V and 8 from J; bases not matched to a gene: 8. Germline V CDR1 and CDR2: LGHNA, YSLEER. The CDR3 sequence is CASSPRDREYSPLHF. The CDR3 region has the DNA TGCGCCAGCAGCCCTCGGGACAGAGAATATTCACCCCTCCACTTT.

This clone showed up just a few times. The V call is TRBV6-1, the J call TRBJ1-1, with TRBD1 identical over 8 bases. V lost 5 bases and J lost 5; bases outside the gene matches: 1. Germline CDR1 is MNHNS and CDR2 is SASEGT. The CDR3 runs to 12 residues. The CDR3 nucleotides are TGTGCCAGCAGTACAGGGGGGACTGAAGCTTTCTTT. Protein: CASSTGGTEAFF.

The gene calls are TRBV5-8 and TRBJ2-5; TRBD1 matches at 7 bases. V dropped 3 bases and J dropped 10; count of bases not matched to a gene: 9. The CDR3 totals 13 residues. From germline, CDR1 is SGHTS and CDR2 YDEGEE. This CDR3 is CASSSDHRDSQYF. Here the CDR3 DNA reads TGTGCCAGCAGCTCTGACCACCGGGACAGCCAGTACTTC.

The gene calls are TRBV5-6 and TRBJ1-1; D perhaps matches TRBD1 (6 bases). The CDR3 is made up of 15 amino acids. The V gene's germline CDR1 is SGHDT and CDR2 YYEEEE. V lost 4 bases, J lost 4 bases, and 17 bases lay in between. The CDR3 here is CASSDVGGEGTEAFF. The CDR3 bases are TGTGCCAGCAGCGATGTAGGGGGAGAGGGCACTGAAGCTTTCTTT.

The rearrangement joins TRBV4-3 to TRBJ1-2; 10 bases are shared with TRBD1. The V and J ends lost 0 bases and 4 bases, in that order; junction bases with no gene match: 2. This CDR3 has 15 amino acids. Germline V gene lookup returns CDR1 LGHNA and CDR2 YSLEER. The CDR3 DNA sequence: TGCGCCAGCAGCCAAGAGCGACAGGGGGCCTATGGCTACACCTTC. Amino acids: CASSQERQGAYGYTF.

This rearrangement joins TRBV11-2 to TRBJ2-3; 8 bases are a match to TRBD1. This CDR3 has 17 amino acids. Unmatched junction bases numbered 6, after V lost 1 base and J lost 0 bases. The V gene's germline CDR1 is SGHAT and CDR2 FQNNGV. CDR3 sequence: CASSLGRGRRSTDTQYF. CDR3 DNA: TGTGCCAGCAGCTTAGGCAGGGGGCGTCGGAGCACAGATACGCAGTATTTT. The full variable domain, completed using reference TRBV11-2 and TRBJ2-3, is EAGVAQSPRYKIIEKRQSVAFWCNPISGHATLYWYQQILGQGPKLLIQFQNNGVVDDSQLPKDRFSAERLKGVDSTLKIQPAKLEDSAVYLCASSLGRGRRSTDTQYFGPGTRLTVL.

V and J are TRBV5-1 and TRBJ2-1, with 8 bases matching TRBD1. Trimming cost V 4 bases and J 5 bases; bases outside gene matches: 5. Germline CDR1 is SGHRS and CDR2 is YFSETQ. CDR3 size: 14 residues. This chain's CDR3 is CASSPGQGHNEQFF. CDR3 coding DNA: TGCGCCAGCAGCCCCGGACAGGGACACAATGAGCAGTTCTTC.

The chain joins TRBV7-2 to TRBJ2-1; 7 bases line up with TRBD2. Germline lookup yields CDR1 SGHTA and CDR2 FQGNSA. The J segment lost 0 bases and the V segment lost 5 bases, leaving 4 bases of the junction unmatched. This CDR3 has 15 amino acids. CDR3 protein: CASSGGDPSYNEQFF. The CDR3 DNA sequence: TGTGCCAGCAGCGGGGGGGACCCCTCCTACAATGAGCAGTTCTTC. The entire variable domain, with the rest obtained from reference TRBV7-2 and TRBJ2-1, is as follows: GAGVSQSPSNKVTEKGKDVELRCDPISGHTALYWYRQSLGQGLEFLIYFQGNSAPDKSGLPSDRFSAERTGGSVSTLTIQRTQQEDSAVYLCASSGGDPSYNEQFFGPGTRLTVL.

V and J are TRBV13 and TRBJ2-2, with 8 bases identical to TRBD2. This CDR3 comprises 18 residues. V was clipped by 2 bases and J by 7 bases; unmatched bases: 15. CDR1 and CDR2 from the germline V gene are PRHDT and FYEKMQ (reference sequence). CDR3 sequence: CASSLSSGGGIRIGELFF. CDR3 bases: TGTGCCAGCAGCTTATCGAGCGGCGGGGGGATCCGAATCGGGGAGCTGTTTTTT. The whole variable domain, filled in from reference TRBV13 and TRBJ2-2, reads AAGVIQSPRHLIKEKRETATLKCYPIPRHDTVYWYQQGPGQDPQFLISFYEKMQSDKGSIPDRFSAQQFSDYHSELNMSSLELGDSALYFCASSLSSGGGIRIGELFFGEGSRLTVL.

The chain employs TRBV10-3 and TRBJ1-5, with a tentative D call TRBD1 (5 bases). Trimming cost V 0 bases and J 5 bases, with 8 bases left between them. Per germline, CDR1 ENHRY and CDR2 SYGVKD. This CDR3 is built from 14 residues. The CDR3 loop reads CAISESGGYQPQHF. The CDR3 DNA is TGTGCCATCAGTGAGTCCGGGGGGTATCAGCCCCAGCATTTT.

The chain combines TRBV2 with TRBJ2-1; TRBD2 matches 11 bases. Looked up from germline, CDR1 is SNHLY and CDR2 is FYNNEI. CDR3 length: 14 residues. V gave up 10 bases and J gave up 8 bases; unmatched junction bases: 10. The CDR3 sequence is CAISGGAVADEQFF. CDR3 coding DNA: TGTGCCATTAGCGGGGGGGCGGTAGCCGATGAGCAGTTCTTC. Together with reference TRBV2 and TRBJ2-1, the CDR3 gives the full variable domain: EPEVTQTPSHQVTQMGQEVILRCVPISNHLYFYWYRQILGQKVEFLVSFYNNEISEKSEIFDDQFSVERPDGSNFTLKIRSTKLEDSAMYFCAISGGAVADEQFFGPGTRLTVL.

The gene calls are TRBV6-5 and TRBJ1-2; D not certain. Trimming pared 0 bases from V and 5 bases from J, leaving 13 bases between. Per the germline V gene, CDR1 is MNHEY and CDR2 is SVGAGI. The CDR3 sequence is 15 residues long. The chain's CDR3 is CASSYSPGAGYGYTF. The CDR3 coding sequence is TGTGCCAGCAGTTACTCACCAGGCGCGGGTTATGGCTACACCTTC.

This chain uses TRBV7-9 with TRBJ2-7, with 14 positions matching TRBD2. V was pared by 1 base and J by 4 bases, with 6 bases of the junction left unmatched. The V gene's germline CDR1 is SEHNR and CDR2 FQNEAQ (reference sequence). The CDR3 spans 17 residues. For the CDR3, the DNA is TGTGCCAGCAGCTTAGGAGGACTAGCGGGGGGCTCTTACGAGCAGTACTTC. It yields the protein CASSLGGLAGGSYEQYF. Supplemented by reference TRBV7-9 and TRBJ2-7, the full variable domain reads DTGVSQNPRHKITKRGQNVTFRCDPISEHNRLYWYRQTLGQGPEFLTYFQNEAQLEKSRLLSDRFSAERPKGSFSTLEIQRTEQGDSAMYLCASSLGGLAGGSYEQYFGPGTRLTVT.

The rearrangement joins TRBV9 to TRBJ2-2; 9 nucleotides match TRBD2. In germline, CDR1 is SGDLS, CDR2 YYNGEE. V lost 2 bases, J lost 7 bases, and 6 bases stayed unmatched. There are 15 residues in the CDR3. The DNA of the CDR3 is TGTGCCAGCAGCGTGGGCGGGGGGGCAAGCGGGGAGCTGTTTTTT. It translates to CASSVGGGASGELFF. Based on the CDR3 plus reference TRBV9 and TRBJ2-2, the full variable domain is DSGVTQTPKHLITATGQRVTLRCSPRSGDLSVYWYQQSLDQGLQFLIQYYNGEERAKGNILERFSAQQFPDLHSELNLSSLELGDSALYFCASSVGGGASGELFFGEGSRLTVL.

This chain links TRBV10-3 with TRBJ2-1; D possibly corresponds to TRBD2 (5 bases). This CDR3 has 13 residues. Trimming took 8 bases from V and 12 from J, leaving 20 bases between them. Germline V lookup: CDR1 ENHRY, CDR2 SYGVKD. In DNA form, the CDR3 reads TGTGCCATCTCTGACTCAGAAACTAGGGCGCAGTTCTTC. This sequence encodes CAISDSETRAQFF.

V is TRBV5-6 and J is TRBJ1-1; TRBD1 is a possible D gene (6 bases). This CDR3 is 13 amino acids long. Between the trimmed V and J ends, which lost 1 base and 5 bases, there was a span of 9 bases. CDR1 is SGHDT and CDR2 is YYEEEE in the germline V gene. The CDR3 region has the DNA TGTGCCAGCAGCTTGCAGGGGTGGACTGAAGCTTTCTTT. This encodes CASSLQGWTEAFF. Full variable domain (missing parts from reference TRBV5-6 and TRBJ1-1): DAGVTQSPTHLIKTRGQQVTLRCSPKSGHDTVSWYQQALGQGPQFIFQYYEEEERQRGNFPDRFSGHQFPNYSSELNVNALLLGDSALYLCASSLQGWTEAFFGQGTRLTVV.

The table lists this clone with a count of one. The DNA of the CDR3 is TGTGCCAGCAGCCGCCGTAGCGGGGTGATCGATGAGCAGTTCTTC. Translation gives CASSRRSGVIDEQFF. The rearrangement joins TRBV7-9 to TRBJ2-1, with 8 positions matching TRBD2. Germline loops: CDR1 SEHNR, CDR2 FQNEAQ (reference sequence). After removal of 5 bases from V and 8 bases from J, the junction contained 11 bases not matched to a gene. This CDR3 has 15 residues.

The V call is TRBV9, the J call TRBJ2-3; 7 bases are a match to TRBD2. The CDR3 is made up of 19 amino acids. V trimming: 5 bases; J trimming: 1 base; junction bases outside the gene matches: 19. Germline loops: CDR1 SGDLS, CDR2 YYNGEE. CDR3 in amino acids: CASSPESAGWRLGTDTQYF. CDR3 nucleotide sequence: TGTGCCAGCAGTCCGGAATCAGCGGGGTGGAGATTGGGCACAGATACGCAGTATTTT. Combining the CDR3 with reference TRBV9 and TRBJ2-3 gives the whole variable domain DSGVTQTPKHLITATGQRVTLRCSPRSGDLSVYWYQQSLDQGLQFLIQYYNGEERAKGNILERFSAQQFPDLHSELNLSSLELGDSALYFCASSPESAGWRLGTDTQYFGPGTRLTVL.

The chain joins TRBV2 to TRBJ1-4; TRBD1 might be the D (6 bases). CDR3 length: 15 residues. The V gene's germline CDR1 is SNHLY and CDR2 FYNNEI. With 5 bases removed from V and 3 bases from J, the gap between germline ends came to 13 bases. CDR3 nucleotide sequence: TGTGCCAGCAGTTGGGGCGGGGGCCCTAATGAAAAACTGTTTTTT. Amino acid sequence: CASSWGGGPNEKLFF.

The sample holds a few counts of this clone. CDR3 in DNA: TGTGCCAGCAGAAGAACAGGGGGCAGGGGCACTGAAGCTTTCTTT. Translation gives CASRRTGGRGTEAFF. The chain couples TRBV2 to TRBJ1-1, with 9 bases lining up with TRBD1. Germline-derived CDR1 and CDR2 are SNHLY and FYNNEI. CDR3 length equals 15 residues. The ends lost 6 bases at V and 4 bases at J; junction bases unmatched: 9.